The TCR beta chain under discussion was sequenced for a study of early T cells in non-severe SARS-CoV-2 infection. Study details: Sequencing of bulk RNA from unsorted whole blood was done, without chain pairing. The study, taken as a whole, reports: Missing private and CD4 specificities, VDJdb matching favored anti-spike CD8 responses.

Of note for this clonotype: Its antigen is still unknown.

Trimming left V 5 bases short and J 2 bases short, with 15 bases between. Germline V gene data show CDR1 as SGHAT and CDR2 as FQDESV (reference sequence). The CDR3 runs to 15 residues. Individual cDNA molecules received unique molecular identifiers during library preparation. TCRdb itself ran the 5' RACE reads through MiXCR, one entry per CDR3 protein. Altogether roughly 66,000 distinct CDR3 sequences are present, over 8% being singletons, with the ten largest covering approximately 3%. The clonotype originates from an adult who was a healthcare worker with PCR-confirmed SARS-CoV-2 infection or an uninfected control (not recorded which). The genes are TRBV11-1 and TRBJ2-5; D might be TRBD2 (5 bases). Source material: whole blood. The CDR3: CASSPTRTEQETQYF. The CDR3 DNA is TGTGCCAGCAGCCCAACTAGAACAGAACAAGAGACCCAGTACTTC.